The sequence of this T cell receptor (beta chain) was determined in a study of identical twins. The study's findings and limits: Because invariant MAIT and iNKT cells could be present, zero-insertion analyses could be partly confounded. Cord blood beta clonotypes that were abundant carried fewer insertions, and memory repertoires showed no such trend. Alpha sequences that were out-of-frame and twin-shared showed an excess of low generation probability.

V lost 8 bases, J lost 10 bases, and 17 bases lay in between. The CDR3 extends over 12 amino acids. Only a few counts were recorded for this clonotype. What it binds is unknown. MiXCR was run by TCRdb on the 5' RACE reads, yielding one entry per CDR3 protein. The sample yields approximately 240,000 distinct CDR3 sequences, more than 12% seen once. In every case, the donor was a healthy Caucasian. The rearrangement uses TRBV12-3 or TRBV12-4 and TRBJ1-1, with no clear D. The clonotype was recovered from a woman aged 18-35 years in good health. Sequenced input: memory (CD45RO+) T cells sorted from blood. CDR3 residues: CASSLYKGSAFF. For the CDR3, the DNA is TGTGCCAGCTCCCTCTATAAAGGCTCAGCTTTCTTT.